This T cell receptor (beta chain) originates from a study of blood T cell repertoires in COVID-19. Assay: immunoSEQ multiplex PCR; the TCRdb copy retains only in-frame clones and omits some. The sample includes 350,000 or so clones, about nine tenths of them seen just once. V dropped 3 bases and J dropped 8; count of bases not matched to a gene: 5. This CDR3 contains 13 residues. The V gene is TRBV12-3 or TRBV12-4, the J gene TRBJ1-2; 8 bases match TRBD1. The sample comprised PBMCs or T cells enriched from blood (not recorded which). The TCR was taken from a woman aged 30 to 39 who had been exposed to COVID-19. The CDR3 loop is CASSFGQGHGYTF. The CDR3 region has the DNA TGTGCCAGCAGTTTTGGACAGGGCCACGGCTACACCTTC.